This T cell receptor beta chain stems from a study of blood T cells in healthy people across ages. The germline V gene has CDR1 SGHDT and CDR2 YYEEEE. The CDR3 consists of 16 residues. Through a sample-barcoded 5' primer and a J-beta primer mix, a second PCR was run for about 6 to 11 cycles. TCRdb used MiXCR to reprocess the 5' RACE reads, holding one entry per CDR3 protein. This table holds approximately 880,000 distinct CDR3 sequences, under 50% found once. This clonotype showed up just a few times. The specimen sequenced was blood. J is TRBJ2-1 and V is TRBV5-6; TRBD1 matches 7 bases. The J call is in doubt because the DNA end fits TRBJ2-7 better. This TCR derives from a man aged 30-40 years in good health. The CDR3 here is CASSLLSGTVYNEQYF. The CDR3 DNA sequence: TGTGCCAGCAGCTTGCTGTCCGGGACAGTCTACAATGAGCAGTACTTC.